This T cell receptor beta chain is drawn from a study of T cells in localized non-small cell lung cancer. Study-level findings and limits: In adjacent lung appeared a median around 60 of the top 100 tumor clones. Sequencing was limited to one tumor region, leaving the possibility of heterogeneity open.

In regard to this clone: Its antigen is undetermined.

The CDR3 is 12 residues long. CDR1 is ENHRY, CDR2 SYGVKD, per germline. V shed 4 bases and J shed 4 bases, with 4 bases lying between them. Assay used: immunoSEQ multiplex PCR; TCRdb lists only in-frame clones, some missing. Of some 140,000 clones in the sample, about 90% are singletons; the top ten hold around 1.5%. The receptor's source is a female donor at least 60 years old with stage I lung adenocarcinoma. V is TRBV10-3 and J is TRBJ2-2; D unclear. Here the sequenced sample was peripheral blood, taken before any cancer treatment. CDR3 in amino acids: CAISVGTGELFF. For the CDR3, the DNA is TGTGCCATCAGTGTTGGCACCGGGGAGCTGTTTTTT.